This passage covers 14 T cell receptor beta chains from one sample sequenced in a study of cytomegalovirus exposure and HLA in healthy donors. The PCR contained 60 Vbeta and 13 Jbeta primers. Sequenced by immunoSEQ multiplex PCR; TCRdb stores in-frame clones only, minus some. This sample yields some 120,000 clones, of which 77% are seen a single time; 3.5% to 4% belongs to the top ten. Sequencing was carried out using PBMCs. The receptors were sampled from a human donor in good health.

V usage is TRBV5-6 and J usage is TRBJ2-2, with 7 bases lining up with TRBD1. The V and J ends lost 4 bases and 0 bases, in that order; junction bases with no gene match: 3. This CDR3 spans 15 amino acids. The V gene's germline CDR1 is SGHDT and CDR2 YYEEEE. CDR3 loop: CASSQGQTNTGELFF. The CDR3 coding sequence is TGTGCCAGCAGCCAGGGACAGACGAACACCGGGGAGCTGTTTTTT. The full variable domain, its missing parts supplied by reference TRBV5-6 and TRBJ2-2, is DAGVTQSPTHLIKTRGQQVTLRCSPKSGHDTVSWYQQALGQGPQFIFQYYEEEERQRGNFPDRFSGHQFPNYSSELNVNALLLGDSALYLCASSQGQTNTGELFFGEGSRLTVL.

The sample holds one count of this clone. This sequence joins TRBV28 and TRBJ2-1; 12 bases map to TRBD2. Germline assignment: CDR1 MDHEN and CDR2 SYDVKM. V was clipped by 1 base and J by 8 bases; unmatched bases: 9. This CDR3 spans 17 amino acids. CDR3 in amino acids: CASSLSHTSGRLHEQFF. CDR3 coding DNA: TGTGCCAGCAGTTTATCCCATACTAGCGGGAGGTTGCATGAGCAGTTCTTC.

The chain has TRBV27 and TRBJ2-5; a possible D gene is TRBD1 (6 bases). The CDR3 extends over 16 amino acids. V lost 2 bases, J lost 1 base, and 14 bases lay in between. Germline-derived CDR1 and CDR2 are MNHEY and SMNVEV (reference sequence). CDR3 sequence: CASSLLQGQGQETQYF. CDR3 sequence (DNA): TGTGCCAGCAGTTTACTACAGGGCCAAGGCCAAGAGACCCAGTACTTC.

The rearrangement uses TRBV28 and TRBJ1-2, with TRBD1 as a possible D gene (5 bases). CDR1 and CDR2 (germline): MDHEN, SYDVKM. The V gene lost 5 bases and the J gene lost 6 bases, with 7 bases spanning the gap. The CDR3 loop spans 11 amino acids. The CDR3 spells CASSPRDGYTF. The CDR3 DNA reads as TGTGCCAGCAGTCCCAGGGATGGCTACACCTTC.

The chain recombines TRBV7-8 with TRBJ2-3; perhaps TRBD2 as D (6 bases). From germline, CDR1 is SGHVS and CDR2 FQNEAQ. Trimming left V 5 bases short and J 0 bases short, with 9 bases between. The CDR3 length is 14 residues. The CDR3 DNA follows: TGTGCCAGCAGCGACGGGACTAGCACAGATACGCAGTATTTT. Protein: CASSDGTSTDTQYF.

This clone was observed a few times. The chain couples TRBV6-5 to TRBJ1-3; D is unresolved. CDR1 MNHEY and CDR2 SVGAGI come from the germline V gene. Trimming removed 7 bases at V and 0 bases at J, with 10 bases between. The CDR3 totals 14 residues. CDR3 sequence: CASKPLSSGNTIYF. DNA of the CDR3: TGTGCCAGCAAACCCCTGAGCTCTGGAAACACCATATATTTT.

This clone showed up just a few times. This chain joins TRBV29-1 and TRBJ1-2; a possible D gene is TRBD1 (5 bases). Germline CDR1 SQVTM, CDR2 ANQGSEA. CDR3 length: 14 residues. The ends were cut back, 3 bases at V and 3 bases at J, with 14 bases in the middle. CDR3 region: CSVDGWGVDYGYTF. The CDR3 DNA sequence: TGCAGCGTTGATGGATGGGGGGTCGACTATGGCTACACCTTC.

The CDR3 sequence: CASSEQAGVRVHEQYF. In DNA, the CDR3 is TGTGCCAGCAGTGAACAAGCAGGGGTAAGGGTCCACGAGCAGTACTTC. The V call is TRBV6-1, the J call TRBJ2-7; D might be TRBD1 (6 bases). V gave up 2 bases and J gave up 5 bases, with 19 bases separating them. The CDR3 is 16 amino acids. Germline values: CDR1 MNHNS, CDR2 SASEGT.

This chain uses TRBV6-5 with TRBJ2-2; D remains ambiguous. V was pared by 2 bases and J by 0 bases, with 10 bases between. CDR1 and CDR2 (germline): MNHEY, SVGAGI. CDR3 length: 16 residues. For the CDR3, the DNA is TGTGCCAGCAGTTACCTCGCCCGGGCGAACACCGGGGAGCTGTTTTTT. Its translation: CASSYLARANTGELFF.

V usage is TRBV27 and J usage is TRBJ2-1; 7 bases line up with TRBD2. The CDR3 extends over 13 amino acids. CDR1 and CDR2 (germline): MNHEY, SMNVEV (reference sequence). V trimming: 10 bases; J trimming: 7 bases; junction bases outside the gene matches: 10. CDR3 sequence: CATFGRGGNEQFF. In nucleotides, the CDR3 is TGTGCCACCTTTGGGAGGGGAGGGAATGAGCAGTTCTTC.

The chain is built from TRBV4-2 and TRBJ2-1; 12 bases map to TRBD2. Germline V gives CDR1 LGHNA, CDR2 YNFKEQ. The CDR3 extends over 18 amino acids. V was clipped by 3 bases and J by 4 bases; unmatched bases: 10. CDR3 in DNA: TGTGCCAGCAGCCACGATATCGGGACTAGCGGGTCTTACAATGAGCAGTTCTTC. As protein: CASSHDIGTSGSYNEQFF.

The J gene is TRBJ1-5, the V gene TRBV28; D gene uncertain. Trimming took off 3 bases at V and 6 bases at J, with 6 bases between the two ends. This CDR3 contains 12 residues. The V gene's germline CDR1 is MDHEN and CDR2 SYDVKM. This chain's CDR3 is CASSLEGQPQHF. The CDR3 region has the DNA TGTGCCAGCAGTTTGGAGGGTCAGCCCCAGCATTTT.

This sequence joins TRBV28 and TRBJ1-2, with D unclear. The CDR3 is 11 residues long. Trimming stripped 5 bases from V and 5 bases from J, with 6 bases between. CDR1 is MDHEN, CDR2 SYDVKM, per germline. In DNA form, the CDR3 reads TGTGCCAGCAGTCACCGGTATGGCTACACCTTC. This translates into CASSHRYGYTF.

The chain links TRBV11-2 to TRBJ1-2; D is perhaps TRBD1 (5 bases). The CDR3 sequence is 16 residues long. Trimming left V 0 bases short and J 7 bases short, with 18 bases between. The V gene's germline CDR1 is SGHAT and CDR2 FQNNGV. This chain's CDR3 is CASSLDPSGGLVGYTF. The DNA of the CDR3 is TGTGCCAGCAGCTTAGATCCGTCGGGGGGTTTAGTTGGCTACACCTTC.